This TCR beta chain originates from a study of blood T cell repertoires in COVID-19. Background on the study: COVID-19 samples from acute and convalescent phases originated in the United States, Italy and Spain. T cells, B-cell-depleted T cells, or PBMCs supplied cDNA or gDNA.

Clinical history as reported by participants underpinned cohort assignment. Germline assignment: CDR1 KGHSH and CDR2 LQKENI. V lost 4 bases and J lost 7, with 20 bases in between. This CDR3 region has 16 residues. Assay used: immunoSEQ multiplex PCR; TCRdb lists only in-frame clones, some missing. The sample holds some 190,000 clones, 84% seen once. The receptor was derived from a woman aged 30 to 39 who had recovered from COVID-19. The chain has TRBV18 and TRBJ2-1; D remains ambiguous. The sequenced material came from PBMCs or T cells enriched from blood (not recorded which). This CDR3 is CASSLKAGPYINEQFF. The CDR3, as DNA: TGTGCCAGCTCACTAAAGGCAGGCCCCTACATAAATGAGCAGTTCTTC.